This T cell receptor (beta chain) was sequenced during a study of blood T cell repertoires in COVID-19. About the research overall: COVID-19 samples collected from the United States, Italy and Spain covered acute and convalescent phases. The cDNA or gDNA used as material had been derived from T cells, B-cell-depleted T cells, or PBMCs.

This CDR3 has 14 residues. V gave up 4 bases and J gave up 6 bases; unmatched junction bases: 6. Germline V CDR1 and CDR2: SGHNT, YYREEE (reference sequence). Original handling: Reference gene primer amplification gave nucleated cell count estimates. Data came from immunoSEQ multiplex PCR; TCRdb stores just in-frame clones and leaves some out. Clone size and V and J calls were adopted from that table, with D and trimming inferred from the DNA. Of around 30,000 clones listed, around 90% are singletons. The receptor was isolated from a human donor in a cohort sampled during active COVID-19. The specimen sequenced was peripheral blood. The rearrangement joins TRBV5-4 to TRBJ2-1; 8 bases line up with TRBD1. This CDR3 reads CASSRTGLSNEQFF. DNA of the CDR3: TGTGCCAGCAGCCGGACAGGGCTTAGCAATGAGCAGTTCTTC.